This passage covers 32 T cell receptor beta chains from one sample sequenced in a study of blood T cell repertoires in COVID-19. Only in-frame clones appear in the TCRdb table, and some are missing; sequencing was by immunoSEQ multiplex PCR. The sample includes under 250,000 clones, approximately 91% of them seen just once. Sequenced material: peripheral blood. These receptors were obtained from a man between 60 and 70 years old who had recovered from COVID-19.

The rearrangement joins TRBV19 to TRBJ2-7; a possible D gene is TRBD1 (6 bases). From germline, CDR1 is LNHDA and CDR2 SQIVND (reference sequence). V was trimmed by 4 bases and J by 2 bases, leaving 12 bases between them. The CDR3 is 14 amino acids. Here the CDR3 DNA reads TGTGCCAGTAGTACAACCGGGACACCCTACGAGCAGTACTTC. Translating gives CASSTTGTPYEQYF.

The rearrangement uses TRBV19 and TRBJ2-2, with 10 nucleotides matching TRBD1. The CDR3 loop spans 15 amino acids. J was trimmed by 5 bases and V by 7 bases; bases with no gene match: 7. Germline V gene data show CDR1 as LNHDA and CDR2 as SQIVND (reference sequence). CDR3 protein: CASNRQGARTGELFF. The DNA for the CDR3 is TGTGCCAGTAACCGACAGGGGGCGAGGACCGGGGAGCTGTTTTTT.

The chain carries TRBV5-4 and TRBJ1-1; TRBD1 is a possible D gene (6 bases). The CDR3 length is 14 residues. Germline values: CDR1 SGHNT, CDR2 YYREEE (reference sequence). V lost 4 bases and J 1 base, leaving 11 bases between the germline ends. DNA of the CDR3: TGTGCCAGCAGCCTAAGAGGGGGGAACACTGAAGCTTTCTTT. Translation: CASSLRGGNTEAFF.

The V and J genes are TRBV28 and TRBJ1-6; 8 nucleotides line up with TRBD1. CDR3 length: 15 residues. Germline-derived CDR1 and CDR2 are MDHEN and SYDVKM. V lost 5 bases and J lost 10; bases outside the gene matches: 10. CDR3 protein: CASSPPQTGVSPLHF. The CDR3 DNA reads TGTGCCAGCAGTCCCCCGCAGACAGGGGTCTCACCCCTCCACTTT.

As DNA, the CDR3 is TGTGCCAGCAGAAGGACAGGGAGCGCGGATACGCAGTATTTT. It yields the protein CASRRTGSADTQYF. The genes are TRBV5-4 and TRBJ2-3, with 8 bases lining up with TRBD1. This CDR3 is built from 14 residues. Germline V gene sequence: CDR1 SGHNT, CDR2 YYREEE (reference sequence). With 5 bases clipped from V and 6 bases from J, the junction kept 8 bases outside the gene matches.

The CDR3 loop reads CATSSVRGQPRYEQYF. The CDR3, as DNA: TGTGCCACCAGCAGTGTCCGGGGTCAACCCCGCTACGAGCAGTACTTC. The V and J genes are TRBV15 and TRBJ2-7, with a weak D call TRBD2 (5 bases). CDR1 is LNHNV, CDR2 YYDKDF, per germline (reference sequence). V was trimmed by 3 bases and J by 3 bases, leaving 18 bases between them. The CDR3 has 16 residues.

The chain recombines TRBV12-3 or TRBV12-4 with TRBJ1-1; D uncertain. The CDR3 loop spans 13 amino acids. The V end lost 6 bases, the J end lost 7 bases, and 15 bases lay between the germline ends. CDR3 sequence (DNA): TGTGCCAGCAGACATCTCGACGGGTATGAAGCTTTCTTT. Translating gives CASRHLDGYEAFF.

The chain employs TRBV5-6 and TRBJ2-7, with 7 bases fitting TRBD1. There are 15 residues in the CDR3. Germline CDR1 and CDR2: SGHDT and YYEEEE. V shed 4 bases, J shed 2 bases, and the junction held 9 bases outside the gene matches. CDR3 DNA: TGTGCCAGCAGCCCCGGGACAGCGCTCCCCTACGAGCAGTACTTC. Protein product: CASSPGTALPYEQYF. Complete variable domain (other parts from reference TRBV5-6 and TRBJ2-7): DAGVTQSPTHLIKTRGQQVTLRCSPKSGHDTVSWYQQALGQGPQFIFQYYEEEERQRGNFPDRFSGHQFPNYSSELNVNALLLGDSALYLCASSPGTALPYEQYFGPGTRLTVT.

The gene calls are TRBV7-9 and TRBJ1-4; maybe TRBD1 (5 bases). In germline, CDR1 is SEHNR, CDR2 FQNEAQ (reference sequence). The CDR3 runs 17 residues. Trimming removed 2 bases from V and 8 bases from J, with 21 bases in between. CDR3 sequence: CASSLIPGLLVGEKLFF. In DNA, the CDR3 is TGTGCCAGCAGCTTAATCCCGGGACTCCTGGTCGGGGAAAAACTGTTTTTT.

The rearrangement uses TRBV9 and TRBJ2-7, with a tentative D call TRBD1 (6 bases). Germline CDR1 SGDLS, CDR2 YYNGEE. V lost 0 bases to trimming and J lost 6 bases, with 10 bases between them. The CDR3 length is 13 residues. The CDR3 spells CASSVEGVGEQYF. The CDR3 region has the DNA TGTGCCAGCAGCGTAGAGGGGGTTGGCGAGCAGTACTTC.

This chain joins TRBV24-1 and TRBJ1-5, with D possibly matching TRBD1 (6 bases). V lost 4 bases and J lost 6, with 27 bases in between. The CDR3 contains 19 residues. Germline V gives CDR1 KGHDR, CDR2 SFDVKD. The CDR3 coding sequence is TGTGCCACCAGTGAGATACGGACAGCCTCGATATTAGAGGGTCAGCCCCAGCATTTT. This translates into CATSEIRTASILEGQPQHF.

The chain joins TRBV18 to TRBJ2-7; 8 bases are a match to TRBD2. V dropped 3 bases and J dropped 2; count of bases not matched to a gene: 0. Germline V gives CDR1 KGHSH, CDR2 LQKENI. CDR3 length: 13 residues. DNA of the CDR3: TGTGCCAGCTCACCTAGCGGGGCCTACGAGCAGTACTTC. Protein: CASSPSGAYEQYF.

The count of this clone is one. The chain carries TRBV9 and TRBJ2-3, with 8 nucleotides matching TRBD2. CDR1 SGDLS and CDR2 YYNGEE come from the germline V gene. The V and J ends lost 0 bases and 1 base, in that order; junction bases with no gene match: 4. There are 16 residues in the CDR3. CDR3 coding DNA: TGTGCCAGCAGCGTAGTAACAGCGGGAGGCACAGATACGCAGTATTTT. Amino acid sequence: CASSVVTAGGTDTQYF.

This clone was counted a single time. This chain uses TRBV5-6 with TRBJ2-7; 7 positions agree with TRBD1. CDR3 length: 19 residues. Germline CDR1 and CDR2: SGHDT and YYEEEE. Trimming cost V 3 bases and J 1 base; bases outside gene matches: 19. As DNA, the CDR3 is TGTGCCAGCAGCTCGGCAAAGATTAGTAATAGGGGGCTATCCTACGAGCAGTACTTC. It yields the protein CASSSAKISNRGLSYEQYF.

This chain uses TRBV6-5 with TRBJ1-6; no firm D call. Germline CDR1 is MNHEY and CDR2 is SVGAGI. CDR3 length: 15 residues. Trimming took off 11 bases at V and 6 bases at J, with 20 bases between the two ends. CDR3 DNA sequence: TGTGCCGCCACTCGGGAGACGGCAGCTAATTCACCCCTCCACTTT. It yields the protein CAATRETAANSPLHF.

The chain links TRBV12-3 or TRBV12-4 to TRBJ1-2; 9 bases map to TRBD1. V lost 6 bases and J lost 7; bases outside the gene matches: 6. The CDR3 is 13 amino acids. The CDR3 DNA reads as TGTGCCAGCAGAGCCGGGACAGGGTTTGGCTACACCTTC. Its translation: CASRAGTGFGYTF.

The rearrangement joins TRBV11-3 to TRBJ1-2; D gene ambiguous. This CDR3 is 12 amino acids long. Between the trimmed V and J ends, which lost 5 bases and 8 bases, there was a span of 12 bases. Germline-derived CDR1 and CDR2 are SGHNT and YENEEA. The CDR3: CASSHEGDGYTF. The DNA of the CDR3 is TGTGCCAGCAGCCACGAAGGAGACGGCTACACCTTC.

The V gene is TRBV7-3, the J gene TRBJ2-2; perhaps TRBD2 as D (6 bases). The CDR3 has 16 amino acids. V lost 4 bases and J 4 bases, leaving 16 bases between the germline ends. Germline-derived CDR1 and CDR2 are SGHTA and FQGTGA. The CDR3 loop reads CASSSRRAGSTGELFF. The CDR3 nucleotides read TGTGCCAGCAGCTCCCGGAGGGCCGGGAGCACCGGGGAGCTGTTTTTT.

The chain employs TRBV2 and TRBJ1-5, with TRBD1 as a possible D gene (5 bases). The CDR3 extends over 14 amino acids. Germline assignment: CDR1 SNHLY and CDR2 FYNNEI. V was clipped by 7 bases and J by 0 bases, with 10 bases between them. The CDR3 is CASKWDFSNQPQHF. In DNA form, the CDR3 reads TGTGCCAGCAAGTGGGACTTTAGCAATCAGCCCCAGCATTTT. The full variable domain, rest sourced from reference TRBV2 and TRBJ1-5, is EPEVTQTPSHQVTQMGQEVILRCVPISNHLYFYWYRQILGQKVEFLVSFYNNEISEKSEIFDDQFSVERPDGSNFTLKIRSTKLEDSAMYFCASKWDFSNQPQHFGDGTRLSIL.

The DNA for the CDR3 is TGTGCCAGTAGTATTCCCCGGACAGGCGCCCCTAACTATGGCTACACCTTC. This gives the protein CASSIPRTGAPNYGYTF. This chain links TRBV19 with TRBJ1-2; 7 bases match TRBD1. V shed 3 bases and J 0 bases; nucleotides not matched to a gene: 10. CDR1 LNHDA and CDR2 SQIVND come from the germline V gene (reference sequence). This CDR3 is built from 17 residues.

J is TRBJ2-5 and V is TRBV5-4; a weak D match, TRBD2 (5 bases). Germline-derived CDR1 and CDR2 are SGHNT and YYREEE (reference sequence). V gave up 3 bases and J gave up 1 base, with 13 bases separating them. The CDR3 is made up of 15 amino acids. The CDR3 reads CASSWGQRSQETQYF. CDR3 nucleotides: TGTGCCAGCAGCTGGGGTCAGCGGTCCCAAGAGACCCAGTACTTC.

The chain links TRBV18 to TRBJ2-1; 9 nucleotides line up with TRBD2. The germline gives CDR1 KGHSH, CDR2 LQKENI. The CDR3 is made up of 15 amino acids. V shed 8 bases, J shed 4 bases, and the junction held 9 bases outside the gene matches. In DNA form, the CDR3 reads TGTGCCAGCCGCCATGAGAGCGGGGGGTACAATGAGCAGTTCTTC. This translates into CASRHESGGYNEQFF.

The chain is built from TRBV7-3 and TRBJ1-1, with no clear D. The CDR3 has 15 residues. V shed 1 base and J shed 5 bases, with 14 bases lying between them. Germline V lookup: CDR1 SGHTA, CDR2 FQGTGA. CDR3 in DNA: TGTGCCAGCAGCTTAAACCCTAACTTCGAGACTGAAGCTTTCTTT. It codes for CASSLNPNFETEAFF. Filled out from reference TRBV7-3 and TRBJ1-1, the complete variable domain reads GAGVSQTPSNKVTEKGKYVELRCDPISGHTALYWYRQSLGQGPEFLIYFQGTGAADDSGLPNDRFFAVRPEGSVSTLKIQRTERGDSAVYLCASSLNPNFETEAFFGQGTRLTVV.

CDR3 in DNA: TGTGCCAGCAGCAGTTTTTACGGGTCCACTGAAGCTTTCTTT. Amino acid sequence: CASSSFYGSTEAFF. The chain carries TRBV7-9 and TRBJ1-1; no firm D call. CDR1 SEHNR and CDR2 FQNEAQ come from the germline V gene (reference sequence). The V end lost 5 bases, the J end lost 4 bases, and 14 bases lay between the germline ends. There are 14 residues in the CDR3.

The sample holds a few counts of this clone. V usage is TRBV10-3 and J usage is TRBJ1-6, with 7 positions matching TRBD1. CDR1 and CDR2 from the germline V gene are ENHRY and SYGVKD. V lost 2 bases and J lost 2; bases outside the gene matches: 0. This CDR3 comprises 15 residues. CDR3 coding DNA: TGTGCCATCAGTGAGGACAGGGCCTATAATTCACCCCTCCACTTT. Amino acids: CAISEDRAYNSPLHF.

This rearrangement joins TRBV24-1 to TRBJ2-2, with 8 bases aligning to TRBD1. After removal of 3 bases from V and 6 bases from J, the junction contained 8 bases not matched to a gene. This CDR3 has 16 amino acids. The germline gives CDR1 KGHDR, CDR2 SFDVKD. The CDR3 region has the DNA TGTGCCACCAGTGATCTGACAGGGGAGTCCGCCGGGGAGCTGTTTTTT. This codes for CATSDLTGESAGELFF.

The rearrangement links TRBV27 to TRBJ2-7; TRBD2 might be the D (6 bases). Trimming removed 6 bases at V and 5 bases at J, with 17 bases between. The CDR3 is 14 amino acids. Germline assignment: CDR1 MNHEY and CDR2 SMNVEV (reference sequence). The CDR3 nucleotides are TGTGCCAGCAGGTTCGTCGGGGGAGGAAACGAGCAGTACTTC. Translating it yields CASRFVGGGNEQYF.

The chain links TRBV19 to TRBJ1-1, with D maybe TRBD1 (5 bases). With 5 bases removed from V and 0 bases from J, the gap between germline ends came to 16 bases. Germline CDR1 and CDR2: LNHDA and SQIVND (reference sequence). The CDR3 covers 16 residues. CDR3 sequence (DNA): TGTGCCAGTAGTCAAACGGCGACAGAGCTGAACACTGAAGCTTTCTTT. Protein sequence: CASSQTATELNTEAFF.

This chain connects TRBV7-3 to TRBJ2-1; D may be TRBD2 (6 bases). CDR1 and CDR2 from the germline V gene are SGHTA and FQGTGA. V gave up 2 bases and J gave up 9 bases, with 8 bases separating them. This CDR3 is built from 12 residues. This chain's CDR3 is CASSLLGGEQFF. The CDR3 nucleotides are TGTGCCAGCAGCTTATTGGGGGGTGAGCAGTTCTTC.

The gene calls are TRBV15 and TRBJ2-7; D is perhaps TRBD1 (6 bases). The CDR3 runs 15 residues. Germline assignment: CDR1 LNHNV and CDR2 YYDKDF (reference sequence). With 1 base removed from V and 4 bases from J, the gap between germline ends came to 14 bases. This chain's CDR3 is CATSRGLAGEYEQYF. The DNA of the CDR3 is TGTGCCACCAGCAGAGGCCTGGCAGGGGAGTACGAGCAGTACTTC.

The chain uses TRBV10-2 and TRBJ2-7; D is possibly TRBD1 (5 bases). The length of the CDR3 is 14 residues. The germline V gene encodes CDR1 WSHSY and CDR2 SAAADI. Trimming stripped 5 bases from V and 3 bases from J, with 14 bases between. CDR3 DNA: TGCGCCAGCAGTTACAGCAGGGTAAGCTACGAGCAGTACTTC. Translated: CASSYSRVSYEQYF.

V usage is TRBV2 and J usage is TRBJ1-5, with D unclear. Germline V gene sequence: CDR1 SNHLY, CDR2 FYNNEI. V dropped 5 bases and J dropped 0 bases, with 8 bases sitting between them. The CDR3 is made up of 14 amino acids. CDR3 DNA sequence: TGTGCCAGCAGTTCGGAGGGTAGCAATCAGCCCCAGCATTTT. Protein product: CASSSEGSNQPQHF.